The clone carrying this T cell receptor beta chain occurred a few times. TCRdb's copy holds only in-frame clones and misses some; the assay was immunoSEQ multiplex PCR. The sample lists tens of thousands of clones; 75% to 95% were seen once. The data originate from a study of T cell changes during pregnancy in multiple sclerosis. Trimming removed 0 bases at V and 5 bases at J, with 8 bases between. Germline V lookup: CDR1 SGDLS, CDR2 YYNGEE. CDR3 size: 13 residues. The TCR was taken from a female donor with multiple sclerosis, enrolled in a pregnancy study. Material: CD4+ T cells from peripheral blood mononuclear cells, obtained in the second trimester of pregnancy. The rearrangement uses TRBV9 and TRBJ1-1; no definite D call. This CDR3 reads CASSVVEGTEAFF. The CDR3, as DNA: TGTGCCAGCAGCGTAGTGGAGGGAACTGAAGCTTTCTTT.